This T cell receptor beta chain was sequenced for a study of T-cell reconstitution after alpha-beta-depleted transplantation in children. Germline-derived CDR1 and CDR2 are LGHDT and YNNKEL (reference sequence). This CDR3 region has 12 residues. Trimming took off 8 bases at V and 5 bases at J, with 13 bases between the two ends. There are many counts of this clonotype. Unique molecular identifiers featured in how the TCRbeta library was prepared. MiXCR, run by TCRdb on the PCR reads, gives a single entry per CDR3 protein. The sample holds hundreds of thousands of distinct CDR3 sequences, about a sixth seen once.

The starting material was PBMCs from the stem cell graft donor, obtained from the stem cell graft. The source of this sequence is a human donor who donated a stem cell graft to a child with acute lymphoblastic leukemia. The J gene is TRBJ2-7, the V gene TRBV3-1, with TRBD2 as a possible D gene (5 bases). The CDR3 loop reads CASARELHEQYF. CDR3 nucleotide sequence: TGTGCCAGCGCTAGGGAGCTCCACGAGCAGTACTTC.